The 2 T cell receptor beta chains in this list originate from one sample, sequenced in a study of T cell responses to AZD1222 COVID-19 vaccine (dated by TCRdb to the early 2020s). According to the study, the label for this sample's time point signals: baseline before first vaccination. Receptor libraries were prepared by the immunoSEQ multiplex PCR assay. Drawn from immuneACCESS, this table holds only the in-frame rearrangements with V and J called that TCRdb kept. Clones are partly lost; checked studies trace under half to an unresolved V gene and leave the rest unexplained. In all, the sample holds about 110,000 clones, and under 90% of those were seen once. Together, the top ten hold 4.4% of the sample. Here the sequenced sample was peripheral blood, taken on day 0 of AZD1222 vaccination. These receptors originate from an adult in good health.

The rearrangement joins TRBV6-5 to TRBJ2-2; 10 bases match TRBD1. Germline V gives CDR1 MNHEY, CDR2 SVGAGI. J lost 0 bases, V lost 10 bases, and 2 bases had no gene match. The CDR3 consists of 14 residues. Here the CDR3 reads CATTGGTNTGELFF. CDR3 in DNA: TGTGCCACGACAGGGGGCACGAACACCGGGGAGCTGTTTTTT.

In its sample, this clone was seen once. One junction end disagrees with the germline gene, perhaps due to a read error. The chain carries TRBV6-5 and TRBJ2-7; D gene ambiguous. The CDR3 sequence is 10 residues long. Germline V lookup: CDR1 MNHEY, CDR2 SVGAGI. CDR3 region: CASSYYEQYF. The CDR3 DNA is TGTGCCAGCAGCTACTACGAGCAGTACTTC.